The text below deals with one T cell receptor beta chain. Its specificity is not known. Germline V gene sequence: CDR1 GTSNPN, CDR2 SVGIG (reference sequence). This CDR3 region has 16 residues. Trimming at V came to 4 bases and at J to 0 bases, leaving 4 bases not matched to a gene. The source of the sample is a study of T cell responses to AZD1222 COVID-19 vaccine. Overall study findings and caveats: Donors in the cohort were predominantly white British and more often female, and clonal diversity was possibly underestimated. Variant regions that are unmutated are reportedly the target of nearly half of spike-specific TCRs.

The table came from immunoSEQ multiplex PCR; TCRdb's copy has only in-frame clones and leaves some out. Of about 81,000 clones listed, approximately 85% are singletons. The sequencing used peripheral blood, collected 28 days after the second AZD1222 dose. The chain employs TRBV30 and TRBJ1-6; 9 bases align to TRBD1. The TCR comes from an adult who received the AZD1222 COVID-19 vaccine. CDR3 amino acids: CAWTGQGSSYNSPLHF. As DNA, the CDR3 is TGTGCCTGGACGGGACAGGGAAGCTCCTATAATTCACCCCTCCACTTT.